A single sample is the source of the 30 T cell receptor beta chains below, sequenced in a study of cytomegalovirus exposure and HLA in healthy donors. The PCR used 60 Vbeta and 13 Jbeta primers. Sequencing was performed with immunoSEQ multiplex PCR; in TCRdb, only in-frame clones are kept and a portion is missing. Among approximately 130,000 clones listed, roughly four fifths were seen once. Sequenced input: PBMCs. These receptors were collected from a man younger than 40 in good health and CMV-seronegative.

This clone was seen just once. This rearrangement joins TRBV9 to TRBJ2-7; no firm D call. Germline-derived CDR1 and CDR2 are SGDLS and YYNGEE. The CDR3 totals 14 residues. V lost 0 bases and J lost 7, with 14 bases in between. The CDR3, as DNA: TGTGCCAGCAGCGTAGCGAGTGCTAGTCAAGAGCAGTACTTC. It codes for CASSVASASQEQYF. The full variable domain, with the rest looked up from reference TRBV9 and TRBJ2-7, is DSGVTQTPKHLITATGQRVTLRCSPRSGDLSVYWYQQSLDQGLQFLIQYYNGEERAKGNILERFSAQQFPDLHSELNLSSLELGDSALYFCASSVASASQEQYFGPGTRLTVT.

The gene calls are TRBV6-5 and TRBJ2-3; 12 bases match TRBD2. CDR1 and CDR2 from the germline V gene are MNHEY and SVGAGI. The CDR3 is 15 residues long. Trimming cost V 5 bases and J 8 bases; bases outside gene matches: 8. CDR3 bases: TGTGCCAGCAGTCCAGCTGGACTAGCGGGGAGTACGCAGTATTTT. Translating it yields CASSPAGLAGSTQYF.

The CDR3 reads CAWGLGQGTEAFF. The CDR3 nucleotides read TGTGCCTGGGGCCTAGGACAGGGGACTGAAGCTTTCTTT. The chain has TRBV30 and TRBJ1-1; 9 bases are shared with TRBD1. The CDR3 extends over 13 amino acids. Germline V gene sequence: CDR1 GTSNPN, CDR2 SVGIG (reference sequence). Trimming at V came to 5 bases and at J to 5 bases, leaving 6 bases not matched to a gene.

CDR3: CASSLASGYYEQYF. The CDR3 nucleotides are TGTGCCAGCAGCTTAGCTAGCGGATACTACGAGCAGTACTTC. The rearrangement uses TRBV7-2 and TRBJ2-7; weak D call: TRBD2 (6 bases). Germline values: CDR1 SGHTA, CDR2 FQGNSA. The CDR3 contains 14 residues. Between the trimmed V and J ends, which lost 0 bases and 3 bases, there was a span of 9 bases. The full variable domain, with the rest looked up from reference TRBV7-2 and TRBJ2-7, is GAGVSQSPSNKVTEKGKDVELRCDPISGHTALYWYRQSLGQGLEFLIYFQGNSAPDKSGLPSDRFSAERTGGSVSTLTIQRTQQEDSAVYLCASSLASGYYEQYFGPGTRLTVT.

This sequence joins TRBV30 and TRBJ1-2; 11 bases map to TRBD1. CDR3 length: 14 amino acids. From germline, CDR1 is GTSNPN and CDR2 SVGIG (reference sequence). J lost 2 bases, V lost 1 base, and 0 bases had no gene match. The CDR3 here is CAWSGDRGNYGYTF. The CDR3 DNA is TGTGCCTGGAGTGGGGACAGGGGGAACTATGGCTACACCTTC.

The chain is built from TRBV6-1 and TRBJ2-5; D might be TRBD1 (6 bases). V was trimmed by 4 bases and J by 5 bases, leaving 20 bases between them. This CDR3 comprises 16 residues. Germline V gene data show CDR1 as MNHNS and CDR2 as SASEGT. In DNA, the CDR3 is TGTGCCAGCAGTGTTGCTTACAGGGAGTGGGGTGAGACCCAGTACTTC. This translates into CASSVAYREWGETQYF.

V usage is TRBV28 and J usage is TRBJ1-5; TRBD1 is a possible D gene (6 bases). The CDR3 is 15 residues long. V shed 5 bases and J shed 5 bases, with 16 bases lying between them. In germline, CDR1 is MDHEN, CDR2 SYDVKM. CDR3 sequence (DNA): TGTGCCAGCAGTCGGACAGTGGATCGCGATCAGCCCCAGCATTTT. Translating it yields CASSRTVDRDQPQHF.

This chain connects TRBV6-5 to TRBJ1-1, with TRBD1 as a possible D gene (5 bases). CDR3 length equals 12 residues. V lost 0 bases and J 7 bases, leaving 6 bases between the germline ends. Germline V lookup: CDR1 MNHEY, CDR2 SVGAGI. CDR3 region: CASSYSDSEAFF. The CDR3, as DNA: TGTGCCAGCAGTTACTCAGACAGTGAAGCTTTCTTT.

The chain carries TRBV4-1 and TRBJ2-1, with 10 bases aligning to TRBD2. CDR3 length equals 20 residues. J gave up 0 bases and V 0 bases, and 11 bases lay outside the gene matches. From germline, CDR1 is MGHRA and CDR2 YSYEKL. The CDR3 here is CASSQETSGAGTRSYNEQFF. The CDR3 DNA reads TGCGCCAGCAGCCAAGAAACTAGCGGGGCTGGAACCCGCTCCTACAATGAGCAGTTCTTC.

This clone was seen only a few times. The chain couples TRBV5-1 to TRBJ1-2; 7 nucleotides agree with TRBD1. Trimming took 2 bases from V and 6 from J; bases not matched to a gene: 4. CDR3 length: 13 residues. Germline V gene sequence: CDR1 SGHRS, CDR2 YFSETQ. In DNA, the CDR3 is TGCGCCAGCAGCTTTATTGGGACAGATGGCTACACCTTC. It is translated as CASSFIGTDGYTF.

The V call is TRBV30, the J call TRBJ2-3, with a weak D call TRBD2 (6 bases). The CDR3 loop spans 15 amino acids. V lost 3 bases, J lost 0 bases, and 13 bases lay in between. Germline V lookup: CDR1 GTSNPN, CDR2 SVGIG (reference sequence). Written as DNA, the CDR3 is TGTGCCTGGAGGGAGGGGTGGGGAAGCACAGATACGCAGTATTTT. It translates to CAWREGWGSTDTQYF. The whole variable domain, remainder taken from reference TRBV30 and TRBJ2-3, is SQTIHQWPATLVQPVGSPLSLECTVEGTSNPNLYWYRQAAGRGLQLLFYSVGIGQISSEVPQNLSASRPQDRQFILSSKKLLLSDSGFYLCAWREGWGSTDTQYFGPGTRLTVL.

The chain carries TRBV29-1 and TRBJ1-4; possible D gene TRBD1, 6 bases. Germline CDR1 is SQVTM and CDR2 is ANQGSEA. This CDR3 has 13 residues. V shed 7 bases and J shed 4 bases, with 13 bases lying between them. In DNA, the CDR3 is TGCAGCGCTGCGACAGGCGTTAATGAAAAACTGTTTTTT. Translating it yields CSAATGVNEKLFF.

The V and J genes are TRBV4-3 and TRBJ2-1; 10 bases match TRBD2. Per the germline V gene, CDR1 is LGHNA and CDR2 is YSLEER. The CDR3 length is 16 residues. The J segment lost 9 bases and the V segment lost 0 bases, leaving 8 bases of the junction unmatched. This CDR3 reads CASSQDRAASGSEQFF. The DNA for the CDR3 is TGCGCCAGCAGCCAAGATCGGGCGGCTAGCGGGAGTGAGCAGTTCTTC.

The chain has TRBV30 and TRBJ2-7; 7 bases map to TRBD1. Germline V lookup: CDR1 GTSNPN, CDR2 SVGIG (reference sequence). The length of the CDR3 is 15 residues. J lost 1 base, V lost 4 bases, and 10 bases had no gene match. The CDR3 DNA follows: TGTGCCTGGAAAGAGTTTCAGGGACAGTCCTACGAGCAGTACTTC. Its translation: CAWKEFQGQSYEQYF.

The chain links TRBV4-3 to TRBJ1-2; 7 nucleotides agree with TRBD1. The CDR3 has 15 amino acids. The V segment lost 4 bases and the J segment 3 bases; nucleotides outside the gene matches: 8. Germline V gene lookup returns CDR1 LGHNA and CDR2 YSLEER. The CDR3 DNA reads TGCGCCAGCAGCCCAATCATTGACAGGGACTATGGCTACACCTTC. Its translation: CASSPIIDRDYGYTF.

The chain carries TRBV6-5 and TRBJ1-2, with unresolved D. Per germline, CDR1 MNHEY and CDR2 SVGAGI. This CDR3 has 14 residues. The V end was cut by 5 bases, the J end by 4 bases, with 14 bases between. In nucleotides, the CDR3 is TGTGCCAGCAGTCCCCACCTAACGGGCTATGGCTACACCTTC. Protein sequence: CASSPHLTGYGYTF.

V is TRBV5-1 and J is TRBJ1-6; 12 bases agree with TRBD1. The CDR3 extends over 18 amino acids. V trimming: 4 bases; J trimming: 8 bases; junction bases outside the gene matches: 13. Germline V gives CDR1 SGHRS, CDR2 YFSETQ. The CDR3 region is CASSPRGQGASADSPLHF. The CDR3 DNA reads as TGCGCCAGCAGCCCAAGGGGACAGGGGGCATCTGCGGATTCACCCCTCCACTTT.

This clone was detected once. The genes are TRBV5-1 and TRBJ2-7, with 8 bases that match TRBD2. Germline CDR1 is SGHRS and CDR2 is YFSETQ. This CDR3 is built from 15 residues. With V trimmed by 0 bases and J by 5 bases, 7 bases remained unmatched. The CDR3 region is CASSLVGLVNNEQYF. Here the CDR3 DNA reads TGCGCCAGCAGCTTGGTGGGACTAGTTAATAACGAGCAGTACTTC. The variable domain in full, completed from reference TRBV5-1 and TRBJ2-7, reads KAGVTQTPRYLIKTRGQQVTLSCSPISGHRSVSWYQQTPGQGLQFLFEYFSETQRNKGNFPGRFSGRQFSNSRSEMNVSTLELGDSALYLCASSLVGLVNNEQYFGPGTRLTVT.

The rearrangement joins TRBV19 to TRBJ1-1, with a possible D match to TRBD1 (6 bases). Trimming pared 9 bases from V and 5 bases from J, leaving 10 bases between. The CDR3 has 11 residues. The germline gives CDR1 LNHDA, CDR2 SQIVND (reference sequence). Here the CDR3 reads CASTGITEAFF. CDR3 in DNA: TGTGCCAGCACAGGGATTACTGAAGCTTTCTTT.

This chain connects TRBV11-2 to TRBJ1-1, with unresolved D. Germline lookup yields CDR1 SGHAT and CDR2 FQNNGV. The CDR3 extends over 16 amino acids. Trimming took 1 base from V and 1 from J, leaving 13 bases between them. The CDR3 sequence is CASSLGYRRKNTEAFF. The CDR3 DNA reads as TGTGCCAGCAGCTTAGGTTACAGACGAAAGAACACTGAAGCTTTCTTT. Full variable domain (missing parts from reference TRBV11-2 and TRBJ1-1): EAGVAQSPRYKIIEKRQSVAFWCNPISGHATLYWYQQILGQGPKLLIQFQNNGVVDDSQLPKDRFSAERLKGVDSTLKIQPAKLEDSAVYLCASSLGYRRKNTEAFFGQGTRLTVV.

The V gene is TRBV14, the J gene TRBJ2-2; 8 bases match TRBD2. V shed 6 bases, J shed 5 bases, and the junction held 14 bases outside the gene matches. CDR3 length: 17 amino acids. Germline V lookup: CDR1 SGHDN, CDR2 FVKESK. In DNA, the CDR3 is TGTGCCAGCAGTCCCTATATAGTAGCGGGATTTACCGGGGAGCTGTTTTTT. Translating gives CASSPYIVAGFTGELFF.

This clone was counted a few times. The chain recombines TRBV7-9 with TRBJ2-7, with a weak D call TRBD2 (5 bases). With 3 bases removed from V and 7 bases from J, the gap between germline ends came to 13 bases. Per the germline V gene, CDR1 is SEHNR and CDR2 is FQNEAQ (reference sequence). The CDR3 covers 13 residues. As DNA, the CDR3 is TGTGCCAGCAGCTTTCGGGGTTCGGGGGAGCAGTACTTC. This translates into CASSFRGSGEQYF.

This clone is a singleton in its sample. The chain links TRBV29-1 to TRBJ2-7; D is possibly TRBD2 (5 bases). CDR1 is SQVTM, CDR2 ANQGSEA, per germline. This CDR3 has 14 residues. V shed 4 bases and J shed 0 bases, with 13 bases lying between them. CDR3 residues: CSVVWTWSSYEQYF. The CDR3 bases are TGCAGCGTTGTTTGGACTTGGAGCTCCTACGAGCAGTACTTC.

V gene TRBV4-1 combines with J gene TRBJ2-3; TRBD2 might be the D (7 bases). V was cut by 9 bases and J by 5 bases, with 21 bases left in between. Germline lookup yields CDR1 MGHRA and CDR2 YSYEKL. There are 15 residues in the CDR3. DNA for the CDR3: TGCGCCAGTACTAGGACAGCGGGGTTTGGAGATACGCAGTATTTT. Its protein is CASTRTAGFGDTQYF.

The DNA for the CDR3 is TGTGCCAGCAGCCAACCGGGGTGGGCTATACCTGAGCAGTTCTTC. This codes for CASSQPGWAIPEQFF. This chain links TRBV5-6 with TRBJ2-1, with D possibly being TRBD2 (5 bases). Deletions cut 4 bases from V and 9 bases from J, with 20 bases between. The CDR3 consists of 15 residues. The germline CDR1 and CDR2 sequences are SGHDT and YYEEEE.

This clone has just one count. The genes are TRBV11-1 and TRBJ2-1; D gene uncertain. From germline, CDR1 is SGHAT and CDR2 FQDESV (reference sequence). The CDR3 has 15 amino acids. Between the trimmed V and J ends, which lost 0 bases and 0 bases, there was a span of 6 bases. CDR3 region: CASSLAADSYNEQFF. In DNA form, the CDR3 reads TGTGCCAGCAGCTTAGCGGCGGACTCCTACAATGAGCAGTTCTTC.

CDR3 coding DNA: TGTGCCAGTAGTAAGGGGTCTGCGGGGGAGAATCAGCCCCAGCATTTT. The encoded protein is CASSKGSAGENQPQHF. This chain connects TRBV19 to TRBJ1-5, with TRBD1 as a possible D gene (5 bases). The germline V gene has CDR1 LNHDA and CDR2 SQIVND (reference sequence). This CDR3 is built from 16 residues. The germline V and J ends were trimmed by 4 bases and 4 bases, with 17 bases remaining between them.

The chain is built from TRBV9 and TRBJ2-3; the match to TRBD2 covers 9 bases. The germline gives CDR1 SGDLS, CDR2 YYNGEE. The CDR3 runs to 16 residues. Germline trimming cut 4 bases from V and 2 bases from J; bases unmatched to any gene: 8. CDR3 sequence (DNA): TGTGCCAGCAGCCCGCGACTAGCGGCCTCCACAGATACGCAGTATTTT. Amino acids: CASSPRLAASTDTQYF.

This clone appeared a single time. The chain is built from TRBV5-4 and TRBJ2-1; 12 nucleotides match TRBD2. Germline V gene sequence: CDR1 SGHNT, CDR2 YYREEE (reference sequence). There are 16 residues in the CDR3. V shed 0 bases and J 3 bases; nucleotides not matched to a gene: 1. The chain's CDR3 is CASSLGTSGIYNEQFF. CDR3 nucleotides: TGTGCCAGCAGCTTGGGGACTAGCGGGATCTACAATGAGCAGTTCTTC.

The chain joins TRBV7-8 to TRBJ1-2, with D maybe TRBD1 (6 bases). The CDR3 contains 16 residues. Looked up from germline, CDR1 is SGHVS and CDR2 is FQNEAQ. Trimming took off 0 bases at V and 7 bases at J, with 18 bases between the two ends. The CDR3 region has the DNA TGTGCCAGCAGCTTAGCGCTCGTAGGGGGAAGTGGTGGCTACACCTTC. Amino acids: CASSLALVGGSGGYTF.